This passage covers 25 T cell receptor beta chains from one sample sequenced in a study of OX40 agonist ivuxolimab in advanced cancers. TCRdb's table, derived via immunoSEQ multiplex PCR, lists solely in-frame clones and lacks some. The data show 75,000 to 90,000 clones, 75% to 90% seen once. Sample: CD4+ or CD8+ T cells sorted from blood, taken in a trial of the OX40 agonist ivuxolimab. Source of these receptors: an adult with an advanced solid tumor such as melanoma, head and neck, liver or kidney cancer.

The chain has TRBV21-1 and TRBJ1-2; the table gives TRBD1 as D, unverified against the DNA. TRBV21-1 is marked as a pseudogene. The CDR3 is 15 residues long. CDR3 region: CASMGHEITNYGYTF. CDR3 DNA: TGTGCCAGCATGGGCCACGAGATTACAAACTATGGCTACACCTTC.

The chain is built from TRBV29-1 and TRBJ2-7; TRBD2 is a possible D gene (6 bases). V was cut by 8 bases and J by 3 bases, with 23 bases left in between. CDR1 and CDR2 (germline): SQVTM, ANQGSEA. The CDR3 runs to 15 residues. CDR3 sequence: CSPLTWRDGHYEQYF. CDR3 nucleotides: TGCAGCCCGTTGACATGGAGGGACGGCCACTACGAGCAGTACTTC.

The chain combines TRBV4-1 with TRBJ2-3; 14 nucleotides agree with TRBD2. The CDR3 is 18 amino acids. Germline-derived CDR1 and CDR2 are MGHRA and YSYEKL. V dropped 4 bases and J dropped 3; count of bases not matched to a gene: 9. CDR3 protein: CASSRVETSGGATDTQYF. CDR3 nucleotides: TGCGCCAGCAGCCGCGTAGAGACTAGCGGGGGGGCGACAGATACGCAGTATTTT.

The CDR3 DNA reads as TGTGCCAGCAGATATCAGGGGTTACGTTCACCCCTCCACTTT. This sequence encodes CASRYQGLRSPLHF. The chain uses TRBV2 and TRBJ1-6; the D gene is possibly TRBD1 (6 bases). From germline, CDR1 is SNHLY and CDR2 FYNNEI. This CDR3 spans 14 amino acids. Trimming left V 6 bases short and J 9 bases short, with 15 bases between.

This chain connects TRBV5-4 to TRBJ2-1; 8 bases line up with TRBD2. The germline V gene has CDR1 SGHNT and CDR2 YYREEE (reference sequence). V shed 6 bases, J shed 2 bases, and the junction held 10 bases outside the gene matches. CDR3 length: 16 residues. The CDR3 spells CASTTSGGGPYNEQFF. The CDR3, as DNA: TGTGCCAGCACCACCTCCGGGGGGGGGCCCTACAATGAGCAGTTCTTC.

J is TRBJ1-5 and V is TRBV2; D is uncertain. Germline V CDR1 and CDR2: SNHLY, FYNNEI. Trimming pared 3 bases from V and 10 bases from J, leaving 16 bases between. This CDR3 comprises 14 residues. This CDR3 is CASSDVQIFRPQHF. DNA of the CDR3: TGTGCCAGCAGTGACGTACAGATCTTTCGACCCCAGCATTTT.

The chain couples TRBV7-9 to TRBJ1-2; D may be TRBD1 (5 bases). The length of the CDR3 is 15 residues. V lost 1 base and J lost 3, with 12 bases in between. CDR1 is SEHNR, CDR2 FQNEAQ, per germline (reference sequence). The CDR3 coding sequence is TGTGCCAGCAGCTTAGGGGGGGGGACCCACTATGGCTACACCTTC. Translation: CASSLGGGTHYGYTF. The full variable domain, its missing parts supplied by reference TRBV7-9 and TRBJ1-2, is DTGVSQNPRHKITKRGQNVTFRCDPISEHNRLYWYRQTLGQGPEFLTYFQNEAQLEKSRLLSDRFSAERPKGSFSTLEIQRTEQGDSAMYLCASSLGGGTHYGYTFGSGTRLTVV.

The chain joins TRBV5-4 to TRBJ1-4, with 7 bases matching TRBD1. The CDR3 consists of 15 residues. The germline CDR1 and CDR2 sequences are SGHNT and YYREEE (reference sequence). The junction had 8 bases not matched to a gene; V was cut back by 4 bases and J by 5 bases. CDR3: CASSPQTGSNEKLFF. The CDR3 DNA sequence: TGTGCCAGCAGCCCTCAGACAGGGTCCAATGAAAAACTGTTTTTT.

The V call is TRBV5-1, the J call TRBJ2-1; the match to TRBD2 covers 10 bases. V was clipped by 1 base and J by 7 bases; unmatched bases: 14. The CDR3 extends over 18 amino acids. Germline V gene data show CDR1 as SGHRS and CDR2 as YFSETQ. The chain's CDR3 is CASSLTPSGGAGYNEQFF. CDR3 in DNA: TGCGCCAGCAGCTTGACCCCCAGCGGGGGGGCCGGTTATAATGAGCAGTTCTTC.

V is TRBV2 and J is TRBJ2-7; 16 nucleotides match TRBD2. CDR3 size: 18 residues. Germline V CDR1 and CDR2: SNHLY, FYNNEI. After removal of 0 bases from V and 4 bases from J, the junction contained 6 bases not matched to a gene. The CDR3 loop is CASSEAGLAGGQGYEQYF. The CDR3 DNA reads TGTGCCAGCAGTGAAGCGGGACTAGCGGGGGGGCAGGGTTACGAGCAGTACTTC.

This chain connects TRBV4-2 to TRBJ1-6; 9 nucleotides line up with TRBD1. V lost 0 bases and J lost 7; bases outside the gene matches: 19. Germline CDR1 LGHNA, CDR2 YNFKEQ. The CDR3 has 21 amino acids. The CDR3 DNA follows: TGTGCCAGCAGCCAAGATCTCCGGGGACAGGGACGAATACGTTTAAATTCACCCCTCCACTTT. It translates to CASSQDLRGQGRIRLNSPLHF.

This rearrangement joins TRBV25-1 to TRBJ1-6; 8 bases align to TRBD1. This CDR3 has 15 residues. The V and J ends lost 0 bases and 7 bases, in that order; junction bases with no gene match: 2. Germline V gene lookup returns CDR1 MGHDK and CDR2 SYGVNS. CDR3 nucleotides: TGTGCCAGCAGTGAATATGGACAGGGAAATTCACCCCTCCACTTT. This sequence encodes CASSEYGQGNSPLHF.

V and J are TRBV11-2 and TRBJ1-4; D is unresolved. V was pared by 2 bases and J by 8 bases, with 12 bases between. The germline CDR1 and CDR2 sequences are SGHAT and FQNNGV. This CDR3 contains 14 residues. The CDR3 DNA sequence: TGTGCCAGCAGCTTACTGAACACTTTCGAAAAACTGTTTTTT. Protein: CASSLLNTFEKLFF.

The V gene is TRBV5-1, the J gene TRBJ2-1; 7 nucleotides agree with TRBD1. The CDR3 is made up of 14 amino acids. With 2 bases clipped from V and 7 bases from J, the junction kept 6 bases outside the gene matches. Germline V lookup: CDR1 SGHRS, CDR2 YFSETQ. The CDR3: CASSLRTGFNEQFF. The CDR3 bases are TGCGCCAGCAGCTTAAGGACAGGATTTAATGAGCAGTTCTTC.

CDR3 in amino acids: CSVEGRGANYGYTF. CDR3 sequence (DNA): TGCAGCGTTGAAGGACGGGGGGCTAACTATGGCTACACCTTC. This rearrangement joins TRBV29-1 to TRBJ1-2; the D gene is possibly TRBD1 (5 bases). CDR3 length equals 14 residues. The V gene's germline CDR1 is SQVTM and CDR2 ANQGSEA. The germline V and J ends were trimmed by 1 base and 0 bases, with 9 bases remaining between them.

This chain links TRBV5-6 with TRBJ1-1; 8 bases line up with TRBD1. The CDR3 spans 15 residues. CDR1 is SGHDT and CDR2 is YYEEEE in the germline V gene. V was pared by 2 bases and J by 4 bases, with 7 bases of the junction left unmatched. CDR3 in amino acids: CASSFQGAGGTEAFF. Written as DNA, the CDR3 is TGTGCCAGCAGCTTTCAGGGGGCAGGGGGCACTGAAGCTTTCTTT. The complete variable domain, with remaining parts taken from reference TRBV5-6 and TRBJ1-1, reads DAGVTQSPTHLIKTRGQQVTLRCSPKSGHDTVSWYQQALGQGPQFIFQYYEEEERQRGNFPDRFSGHQFPNYSSELNVNALLLGDSALYLCASSFQGAGGTEAFFGQGTRLTVV.

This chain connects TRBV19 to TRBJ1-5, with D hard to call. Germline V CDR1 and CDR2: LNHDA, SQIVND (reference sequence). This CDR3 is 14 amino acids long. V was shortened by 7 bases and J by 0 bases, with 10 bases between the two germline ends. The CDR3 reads CASIFAGSNQPQHF. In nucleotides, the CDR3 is TGTGCCAGTATTTTTGCAGGTAGCAATCAGCCCCAGCATTTT.

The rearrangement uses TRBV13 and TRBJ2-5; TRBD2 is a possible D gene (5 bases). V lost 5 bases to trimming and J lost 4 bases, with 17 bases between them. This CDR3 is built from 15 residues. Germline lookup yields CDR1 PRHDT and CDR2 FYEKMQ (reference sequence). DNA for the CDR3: TGTGCCAGCAGCCCCCGACCCCAACGGGGAGAGACCCAGTACTTC. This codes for CASSPRPQRGETQYF.

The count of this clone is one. CDR3 region: CSCYGGASTDTQYF. The CDR3 DNA is TGCAGCTGCTATGGGGGGGCTAGCACAGATACGCAGTATTTT. The genes are TRBV29-1 and TRBJ2-3; tentatively, D is TRBD2 (7 bases). Trimming removed 8 bases at V and 0 bases at J, with 15 bases between. This CDR3 comprises 14 residues. CDR1 and CDR2 (germline): SQVTM, ANQGSEA.

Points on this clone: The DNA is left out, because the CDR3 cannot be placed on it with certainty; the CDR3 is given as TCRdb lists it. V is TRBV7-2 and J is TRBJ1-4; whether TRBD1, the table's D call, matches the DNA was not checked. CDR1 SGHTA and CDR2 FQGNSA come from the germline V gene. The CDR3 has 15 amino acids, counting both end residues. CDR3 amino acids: CASSFFGSPNEKLFF.

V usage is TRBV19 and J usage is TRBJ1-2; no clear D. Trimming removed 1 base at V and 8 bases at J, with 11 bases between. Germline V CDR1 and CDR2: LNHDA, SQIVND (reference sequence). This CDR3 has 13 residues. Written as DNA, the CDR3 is TGTGCCAGTAGTATAGCGTGGGCTACAGGCTACACCTTC. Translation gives CASSIAWATGYTF.

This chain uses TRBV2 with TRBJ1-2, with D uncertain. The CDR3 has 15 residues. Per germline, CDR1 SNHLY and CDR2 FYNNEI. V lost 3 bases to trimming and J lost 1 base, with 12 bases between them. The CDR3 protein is CASSEEQSLNYGYTF. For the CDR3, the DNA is TGTGCCAGCAGTGAGGAGCAGAGCCTTAACTATGGCTACACCTTC.

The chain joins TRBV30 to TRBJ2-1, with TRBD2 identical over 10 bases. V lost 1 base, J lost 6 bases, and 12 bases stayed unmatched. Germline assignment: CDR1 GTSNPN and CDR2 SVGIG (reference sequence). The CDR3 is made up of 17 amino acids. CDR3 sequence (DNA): TGTGCCTGGAGTGATCCCCGGACTAGCGGTGGGCCCAATGAGCAGTTCTTC. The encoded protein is CAWSDPRTSGGPNEQFF.

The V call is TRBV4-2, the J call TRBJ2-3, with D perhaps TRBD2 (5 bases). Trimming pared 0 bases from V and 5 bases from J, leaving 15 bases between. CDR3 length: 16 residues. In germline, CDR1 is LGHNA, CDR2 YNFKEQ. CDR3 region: CASSQDQSGSGDTQYF. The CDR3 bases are TGTGCCAGCAGCCAAGATCAAAGCGGAAGTGGAGATACGCAGTATTTT.

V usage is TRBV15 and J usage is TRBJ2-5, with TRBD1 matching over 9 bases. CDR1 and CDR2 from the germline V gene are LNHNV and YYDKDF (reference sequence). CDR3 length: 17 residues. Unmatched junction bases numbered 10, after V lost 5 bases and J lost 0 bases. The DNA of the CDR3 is TGTGCCACCAGCGACCCGGGACAGGGTCGGGACCAAGAGACCCAGTACTTC. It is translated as CATSDPGQGRDQETQYF. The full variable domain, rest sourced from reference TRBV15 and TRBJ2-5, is DAMVIQNPRYQVTQFGKPVTLSCSQTLNHNVMYWYQQKSSQAPKLLFHYYDKDFNNEADTPDNFQSRRPNTSFCFLDIRSPGLGDTAMYLCATSDPGQGRDQETQYFGPGTRLLVL.